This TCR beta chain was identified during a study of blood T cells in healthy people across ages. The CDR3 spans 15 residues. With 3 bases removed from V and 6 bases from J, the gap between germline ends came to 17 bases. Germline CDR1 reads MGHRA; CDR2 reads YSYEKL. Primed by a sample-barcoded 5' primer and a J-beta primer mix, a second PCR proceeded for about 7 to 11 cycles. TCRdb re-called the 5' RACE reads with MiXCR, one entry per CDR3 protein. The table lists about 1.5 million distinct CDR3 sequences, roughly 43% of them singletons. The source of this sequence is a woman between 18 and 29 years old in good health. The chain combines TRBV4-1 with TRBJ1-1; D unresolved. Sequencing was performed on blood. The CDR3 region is CASSQGDTPGAEAFF. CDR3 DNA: TGCGCCAGCAGCCAGGGAGACACCCCAGGCGCTGAAGCTTTCTTT.